Following are 17 T cell receptor beta chains from one sample sequenced in a study of spatial heterogeneity in lung cancer. General study points: Counts that tracked tumor mutation counts were those of expanded intratumoral alpha and beta TCRs.

TCRdb itself ran the 5' RACE reads through MiXCR, one entry per CDR3 protein. Counted here are 15,000 to 20,000 distinct CDR3 sequences, 9.5% to 10% occurring once; the ten biggest clones make up about 20%. Time point given: sample taken at primary tumor resection. No antigen has been identified for these receptors. Material: lung tumor tissue, obtained at surgery. These receptors came from a female donor with early-stage non-small cell lung cancer.

This clonotype showed up many times. Within a library made for alpha chains, this beta chain is off target, and its count is uninformative. This rearrangement joins TRBV20-1 to TRBJ2-7; D may be TRBD1 (6 bases). Germline V lookup: CDR1 DFQATT, CDR2 SNEGSKA (reference sequence). The CDR3 contains 13 residues. The V gene lost 4 bases and the J gene lost 0 bases, with 10 bases spanning the gap. The CDR3 here is CSAILTGSYEQYF. As DNA, the CDR3 is TGCAGTGCTATCTTGACAGGCTCCTACGAGCAGTACTTC.

This clonotype was seen a few times. The library was prepared for alpha chains; this beta chain is a stray read, so its frequency means little. V gene TRBV6-2 or TRBV6-3 combines with J gene TRBJ1-5, with 8 bases aligning to TRBD1. Trimming at V came to 6 bases and at J to 0 bases, leaving 10 bases not matched to a gene. The CDR3 extends over 17 amino acids. Per the germline V gene, CDR1 is MNHEY and CDR2 is SVGEGT. CDR3 residues: CASRPGQVRHSNQPQHF. The CDR3 coding sequence is TGTGCCAGCAGACCGGGACAGGTTCGTCATAGCAATCAGCCCCAGCATTTT.

This clonotype was counted a few times. Found in a library prepared for alpha chains, this beta chain is an off-target read, and its abundance has little meaning. J is TRBJ1-1 and V is TRBV7-3; D possibly corresponds to TRBD1 (5 bases). Germline CDR1 SGHTA, CDR2 FQGTGA. V gave up 2 bases and J gave up 5 bases, with 15 bases separating them. The CDR3 has 15 residues. Written as DNA, the CDR3 is TGTGCCAGCAGCTTATATGGACAAGAAGGGACTGAAGCTTTCTTT. Amino acid sequence: CASSLYGQEGTEAFF.

Many counts were recorded for this clonotype. Because the library targeted alpha chains, this beta chain is an off-target read whose size means little. CDR3 in amino acids: CASSYDRGSQPQHF. The CDR3 DNA sequence: TGCGCCAGCAGCTACGACAGGGGATCTCAGCCCCAGCATTTT. This chain links TRBV5-1 with TRBJ1-5, with 8 bases that match TRBD1. The CDR3 is 14 amino acids. Looked up from germline, CDR1 is SGHRS and CDR2 is YFSETQ. J was trimmed by 6 bases and V by 3 bases; bases with no gene match: 5.

Turning to this clonotype: A library made for alpha chains picked up this beta chain off target, so its size means little. The chain links TRBV4-2 to TRBJ1-4, with D possibly matching TRBD1 (5 bases). Germline CDR1 reads LGHNA; CDR2 reads YNFKEQ. Trimming took 6 bases from V and 4 from J, leaving 12 bases between them. The CDR3 covers 14 residues. The CDR3 nucleotides are TGTGCCAGCAGTCTACAGGTTCTTAATGAAAAACTGTTTTTT. This translates into CASSLQVLNEKLFF.

This clonotype was observed a handful of times. The size of this beta chain means little, since it is a stray read in a library made for alpha chains. This chain links TRBV30 with TRBJ2-5; D remains unclear. The germline gives CDR1 GTSNPN, CDR2 SVGIG (reference sequence). The CDR3 is 11 amino acids. V shed 2 bases and J shed 4 bases, with 5 bases lying between them. The CDR3 DNA reads as TGTGCCTGGAGTTCAGGAGAGACCCAGTACTTC. It encodes CAWSSGETQYF.

Turning to this clonotype: With the library built for alpha chains, this beta chain is off target and its frequency is not meaningful. The chain links TRBV7-6 to TRBJ1-2; 8 positions agree with TRBD1. Trimming took 5 bases from V and 4 from J; bases not matched to a gene: 9. Germline CDR1 reads SGHVS; CDR2 reads FNYEAQ. The CDR3 contains 15 residues. CDR3 nucleotides: TGTGCCAGCAGCCCGCGGGACAGGTTGAGCTATGGCTACACCTTC. Its translation: CASSPRDRLSYGYTF.

As to this clonotype: Since it is a stray read in a library aimed at alpha chains, this beta chain has a size that is not meaningful. This chain uses TRBV12-3 or TRBV12-4 with TRBJ2-3; a possible D gene is TRBD2 (6 bases). V was trimmed by 7 bases and J by 3 bases, leaving 17 bases between them. The CDR3 extends over 15 amino acids. CDR3 sequence reads: CASKFGRGRTDTQYF. The CDR3 region has the DNA TGTGCCAGCAAATTCGGGCGGGGCAGAACAGATACGCAGTATTTT.

A few counts support this clonotype. A library prepared for alpha chains yielded this beta chain as an off-target read; its size is of little meaning. V and J are TRBV9 and TRBJ2-7; 10 bases fit TRBD1. The CDR3 runs 15 residues. Germline CDR1 reads SGDLS; CDR2 reads YYNGEE. After removal of 4 bases from V and 5 bases from J, the junction contained 9 bases not matched to a gene. In DNA, the CDR3 is TGTGCCAGCAGCCTTACCGGGACAGGGGTTCACGAGCAGTACTTC. It encodes CASSLTGTGVHEQYF.

This clonotype was recorded at least ten times. This beta chain is a stray sequence in a library constructed for alpha chains; its clone size is not meaningful. This chain joins TRBV6-5 and TRBJ1-1; D not certain. CDR3 length equals 14 residues. Trimming pared 10 bases from V and 1 base from J, leaving 16 bases between. The germline V gene encodes CDR1 MNHEY and CDR2 SVGAGI. The CDR3 region is CATRAGRTNTEAFF. The CDR3 DNA reads as TGTGCCACTCGGGCCGGACGGACGAACACTGAAGCTTTCTTT.

This clonotype was observed at least ten times. In a library made to pick up alpha chains, this beta chain is a stray read with a size that means little. The gene calls are TRBV5-5 and TRBJ2-3; unclear D gene. V shed 4 bases and J shed 2 bases, with 14 bases lying between them. The germline V gene encodes CDR1 SGHKS and CDR2 YYEKEE (reference sequence). This CDR3 is built from 15 residues. CDR3 sequence: CASSHTGATTDTQYF. CDR3 nucleotide sequence: TGTGCCAGCAGCCATACCGGCGCCACCACAGATACGCAGTATTTT. The full variable domain, rest sourced from reference TRBV5-5 and TRBJ2-3, is DAGVTQSPTHLIKTRGQQVTLRCSPISGHKSVSWYQQVLGQGPQFIFQYYEKEERGRGNFPDRFSARQFPNYSSELNVNALLLGDSALYLCASSHTGATTDTQYFGPGTRLTVL.

This clonotype was counted at least ten times. This beta chain came through as a stray read in a library set up for alpha chains, and its size says little. The chain employs TRBV28 and TRBJ2-7; weak D call: TRBD1 (5 bases). This CDR3 has 15 amino acids. Germline CDR1 is MDHEN and CDR2 is SYDVKM. V lost 5 bases and J lost 0, with 14 bases in between. The CDR3 bases are TGTGCCAGCAGTCCCCGACAGCGTGGCTCCTACGAGCAGTACTTC. The encoded protein is CASSPRQRGSYEQYF.

The table lists this clonotype with a few counts. In a library made to pick up alpha chains, this beta chain is a stray read with a size that means little. The chain links TRBV12-3 or TRBV12-4 to TRBJ2-2, with TRBD1 identical over 8 bases. J was trimmed by 4 bases and V by 6 bases; bases with no gene match: 4. This CDR3 is 14 amino acids long. Written as DNA, the CDR3 is TGTGCCAGCAGCAGAACAGGGGGCACCGGGGAGCTGTTTTTT. Translating it yields CASSRTGGTGELFF.

This clonotype was detected a few times. The library was prepared for alpha chains; this beta chain is a stray read, so its frequency means little. V gene TRBV7-2 combines with J gene TRBJ1-6; D gene unclear. Germline values: CDR1 SGHTA, CDR2 FQGNSA. This CDR3 spans 14 amino acids. Between the trimmed V and J ends, which lost 6 bases and 6 bases, there was a span of 12 bases. The CDR3 DNA reads TGTGCCAGCAGTTTGGGCCGGGCTAATTCACCCCTCCACTTT. The encoded protein is CASSLGRANSPLHF.

As for this clonotype: Because the library targeted alpha chains, this beta chain is an off-target read whose size means little. The rearrangement joins TRBV18 to TRBJ2-3, with a tentative D call TRBD2 (6 bases). The germline CDR1 and CDR2 sequences are KGHSH and LQKENI. Between the trimmed V and J ends, which lost 4 bases and 4 bases, there was a span of 21 bases. The CDR3 extends over 17 amino acids. This CDR3 reads CASSRATTSWEADTQYF. CDR3 nucleotides: TGTGCCAGCTCACGAGCCACTACCAGTTGGGAGGCAGATACGCAGTATTTT.

In its sample, this clonotype ranks as medium-sized. For a library built for alpha chains, this beta chain is a stray read; little rests on its size. The rearrangement joins TRBV7-2 to TRBJ2-7, with 7 positions matching TRBD1. The V gene end was trimmed by 3 bases and the J gene end by 3 bases; junction bases not matched to a gene: 8. CDR1 and CDR2 from the germline V gene are SGHTA and FQGNSA. The CDR3 has 15 residues. The CDR3 sequence: CASSFRPGQYYEQYF. The CDR3 nucleotides read TGTGCCAGCAGCTTCCGACCGGGACAGTACTACGAGCAGTACTTC.

This clonotype was counted many times. Because the library targeted alpha chains, this beta chain is an off-target read whose size means little. The rearrangement links TRBV20-1 to TRBJ2-1; D is unresolved. This CDR3 contains 12 residues. V was pared by 3 bases and J by 4 bases, with 7 bases between. Per germline, CDR1 DFQATT and CDR2 SNEGSKA (reference sequence). CDR3 nucleotides: TGCAGTGCTAGTGAAGGGTACAATGAGCAGTTCTTC. Amino acid sequence: CSASEGYNEQFF.